The 26 T cell receptor beta chains reported below all come from one sample, sequenced in a study of T cell responses to AZD1222 COVID-19 vaccine (dated by TCRdb to about 2021). The library was built by means of the immunoSEQ multiplex PCR assay. TCRdb retrieved this table from immuneACCESS and kept in-frame rearrangements only. Not all clones are present; in checked studies, unresolved V genes account for under half, and no reason is known for the remainder. Counted in this sample were fewer than 180,000 clones; 94% of them appeared once. The leading ten clones occupy around 1.3% of the sample. Interpreted using the paper, the time point label stands for: baseline before first vaccination. The input for sequencing was peripheral blood, taken on day 0 of AZD1222 vaccination. The receptors here all came from an adult in good health.

This clone was seen only once. The J gene is TRBJ2-5, the V gene TRBV6-5; D is tentatively TRBD1 or TRBD2 (6 bases each). Germline V CDR1 and CDR2: MNHEY, SVGAGI. This CDR3 is built from 14 residues. Trimming removed 7 bases at V and 6 bases at J, with 18 bases between. The CDR3 loop is CASNDWGALKTQYF. The CDR3 DNA sequence: TGTGCCAGCAACGACTGGGGGGCCTTAAAGACCCAGTACTTC.

Comment on this clone: A junction boundary mismatches the germline segment, possibly from a read error. The chain links TRBV6-1 to TRBJ2-3; TRBD2 matches at 11 bases. Germline CDR1 and CDR2: MNHNS and SASEGT. The CDR3 length is 16 residues. This chain's CDR3 is CASNERTSGSTDTQYF. The DNA for the CDR3 is TGTGCCAGCAATGAAAGGACTAGCGGGAGCACAGATACGCAGTATTTT.

The chain employs TRBV27 and TRBJ1-4; 10 bases align to TRBD1. J was trimmed by 1 base and V by 7 bases; bases with no gene match: 12. Germline V gene sequence: CDR1 MNHEY, CDR2 SMNVEV (reference sequence). The CDR3 loop spans 18 amino acids. CDR3 sequence (DNA): TGTGCCAGCACCAAAAAGGGACAGGGGCGCAAAACTAATGAAAAACTGTTTTTT. As protein: CASTKKGQGRKTNEKLFF.

V gene TRBV2 combines with J gene TRBJ1-1; TRBD1 is a possible D gene (5 bases). This CDR3 comprises 14 residues. Germline CDR1 and CDR2: SNHLY and FYNNEI. V was pared by 11 bases and J by 5 bases, with 21 bases between. In DNA, the CDR3 is TGTGCCGGCAAGACTGGGGGGAAGGAAACTGAAGCTTTCTTT. Protein: CAGKTGGKETEAFF.

This sequence joins TRBV2 and TRBJ2-3; 7 positions match TRBD2. J was trimmed by 4 bases and V by 7 bases; bases with no gene match: 8. CDR3 size: 14 residues. Germline-derived CDR1 and CDR2 are SNHLY and FYNNEI. CDR3 bases: TGTGCCAGCAAAGTAGCGGGCCTTTCAGATACGCAGTATTTT. It codes for CASKVAGLSDTQYF.

V and J are TRBV4-3 and TRBJ2-1; D may be TRBD2 (5 bases). This CDR3 comprises 16 residues. CDR1 is LGHNA and CDR2 is YSLEER in the germline V gene. The germline V and J ends were trimmed by 0 bases and 7 bases, with 16 bases remaining between them. The DNA for the CDR3 is TGCGCCAGCAGCCAAGATGAATCGGCCACGGGGAATGAGCAGTTCTTC. Translated: CASSQDESATGNEQFF.

V gene TRBV3-1 (or the pseudogene TRBV3-2) combines with J gene TRBJ1-6; no reliable D call. There are 14 residues in the CDR3. Trimming removed 1 base at V and 7 bases at J, with 8 bases between. Germline lookup yields CDR1 LGHDT and CDR2 YNNKEL (reference sequence). As DNA, the CDR3 is TGTGCCAGCAGCCAAGGGGAAAGGAATTCACCCCTCCACTTT. It is translated as CASSQGERNSPLHF.

The V call is TRBV12-3 or TRBV12-4, the J call TRBJ2-7, with D unresolved. The CDR3 extends over 13 amino acids. Trimming left V 1 base short and J 5 bases short, with 9 bases between. The CDR3 sequence: CASSLGPGNEQYV. In DNA, the CDR3 is TGTGCCAGCAGTTTAGGGCCTGGGAACGAGCAGTACGTC.

The chain employs TRBV27 and TRBJ2-1; either TRBD1 or TRBD2 may fit D (5 bases each). Germline V gene sequence: CDR1 MNHEY, CDR2 SMNVEV (reference sequence). Trimming left V 5 bases short and J 2 bases short, with 19 bases between. This CDR3 is 17 amino acids long. CDR3 in DNA: TGTGCCAGCAGTGTCCAAGTCGGGACCCGGGCCTACAATGAGCAGTTCTTC. Translating gives CASSVQVGTRAYNEQFF.

V and J are TRBV7-9 and TRBJ1-2, with D possibly TRBD1 on 5 matching bases. V was pared by 3 bases and J by 0 bases, with 8 bases between. The CDR3 is 14 amino acids. Per the germline V gene, CDR1 is SEHNR and CDR2 is FQNEAQ (reference sequence). CDR3 region: CASSLGPANYGYTF. The CDR3 bases are TGTGCCAGCAGCTTGGGGCCAGCTAACTATGGCTACACCTTC.

In this sample, this clone turned up a few times. The CDR3 coding sequence is TGTGCCAGCAGCTTAGGCCCCAACACTGAAGCTTTCTTT. Amino acid sequence: CASSLGPNTEAFF. The chain has TRBV11-1 and TRBJ1-1; D is uncertain. This CDR3 spans 13 amino acids. Germline CDR1 is SGHAT and CDR2 is FQDESV (reference sequence). V gave up 1 base and J gave up 2 bases, with 5 bases separating them.

The gene calls are TRBV5-1 and TRBJ1-5; the D gene is possibly TRBD1 (5 bases). V was trimmed by 0 bases and J by 3 bases, leaving 10 bases between them. Germline V gives CDR1 SGHRS, CDR2 YFSETQ. The CDR3 has 15 residues. The CDR3 region is CASSLGDGYNQPQHF. As DNA, the CDR3 is TGCGCCAGCAGCTTGGGGGACGGTTACAATCAGCCCCAGCATTTT.

This chain links TRBV2 with TRBJ1-2, with D perhaps matching TRBD1 (5 bases). The germline gives CDR1 SNHLY, CDR2 FYNNEI. V was cut by 3 bases and J by 5 bases, with 13 bases left in between. The CDR3 sequence is 14 residues long. The CDR3 sequence: CASSEQGMSYGYTF. DNA of the CDR3: TGTGCCAGCAGTGAGCAGGGTATGAGTTATGGCTACACCTTC.

This clone was seen just once. This sequence joins TRBV6-6 and TRBJ2-5, with D unresolved. This CDR3 region has 14 residues. Germline-derived CDR1 and CDR2 are MNHNY and SVGAGI (reference sequence). V was cut by 4 bases and J by 1 base, with 10 bases left in between. The CDR3 nucleotides read TGTGCCAGCAGTTGGATCGCAAGCCAAGAGACCCAGTACTTC. Protein: CASSWIASQETQYF.

V usage is TRBV5-1 and J usage is TRBJ2-1, with D possibly matching TRBD2 (5 bases). From germline, CDR1 is SGHRS and CDR2 YFSETQ. This CDR3 region has 18 residues. Trimming removed 1 base from V and 0 bases from J, with 17 bases in between. The CDR3 bases are TGCGCCAGCAGCTTGTGGCGTCCGACTAAGAGCTCCTACAATGAGCAGTTCTTC. Its protein product is CASSLWRPTKSSYNEQFF.

About this clone: At the DNA level, this CDR3 is encoded by other sequences in the same sample as well. The chain combines TRBV7-9 with TRBJ1-3; D not certain. The CDR3 runs to 14 residues. The V end was cut by 1 base, the J end by 0 bases, with 4 bases between. Per germline, CDR1 SEHNR and CDR2 FQNEAQ (reference sequence). CDR3 in DNA: TGTGCCAGCAGCTTAGGGGGCTCTGGAAACACCATATATTTT. Residues: CASSLGGSGNTIYF.

This clone was seen a single time. The chain couples TRBV28 to TRBJ1-4; perhaps TRBD1 as D (5 bases). The ends were cut back, 4 bases at V and 8 bases at J, with 17 bases in the middle. This CDR3 is 15 amino acids long. Germline V gives CDR1 MDHEN, CDR2 SYDVKM. CDR3 sequence reads: CASSSPQGNDEKLFF. The CDR3 coding sequence is TGTGCCAGCAGTTCCCCCCAGGGAAATGACGAAAAACTGTTTTTT.

The V call is TRBV28, the J call TRBJ1-6; D gene unclear. CDR1 MDHEN and CDR2 SYDVKM come from the germline V gene. The CDR3 has 13 amino acids. V was shortened by 7 bases and J by 7 bases, with 11 bases between the two germline ends. The chain's CDR3 is CASKSAPNSPLHF. In DNA form, the CDR3 reads TGTGCCAGCAAGAGCGCGCCCAATTCACCCCTCCACTTT.

The gene calls are TRBV2 and TRBJ1-4, with D perhaps TRBD1 (5 bases). Germline assignment: CDR1 SNHLY and CDR2 FYNNEI. The CDR3 is made up of 16 amino acids. Trimming left V 4 bases short and J 0 bases short, with 12 bases between. CDR3 protein: CASSARKGTTNEKLFF. In nucleotides, the CDR3 is TGTGCCAGCAGTGCCCGCAAGGGGACAACTAATGAAAAACTGTTTTTT.

This rearrangement joins TRBV20-1 to TRBJ2-7; the D is unclear. In germline, CDR1 is DFQATT, CDR2 SNEGSKA (reference sequence). The CDR3 runs 11 residues. Trimming took 6 bases from V and 4 from J, leaving 10 bases between them. This chain's CDR3 is CSAMTGYEQYV. The CDR3 coding sequence is TGCAGTGCCATGACTGGTTACGAGCAGTACGTC.

This chain joins TRBV5-1 and TRBJ2-3, with D possibly matching TRBD2 (5 bases). The CDR3 sequence is 14 residues long. V lost 3 bases to trimming and J lost 1 base, with 9 bases between them. Germline assignment: CDR1 SGHRS and CDR2 YFSETQ. CDR3 in DNA: TGCGCCAGCAGCTCAGACGGGGGCACAGATACGCAGTATTTT. It encodes CASSSDGGTDTQYF.

The chain employs TRBV4-1 and TRBJ2-1; a possible D gene is TRBD2 (5 bases). There are 13 residues in the CDR3. V was shortened by 4 bases and J by 10 bases, with 14 bases between the two germline ends. Germline V gene lookup returns CDR1 MGHRA and CDR2 YSYEKL. The CDR3, as DNA: TGCGCCAGCAGCCTTGTAAGCGGTAGAGAGCAGTTCTTC. Translated, it gives CASSLVSGREQFF.

The J gene is TRBJ2-1, the V gene TRBV11-2; D is unclear. This CDR3 is built from 16 residues. CDR1 is SGHAT, CDR2 FQNNGV, per germline. V lost 0 bases to trimming and J lost 7 bases, with 16 bases between them. The CDR3 spells CASSLDHRQIGNEQFF. The CDR3 region has the DNA TGTGCCAGCAGCTTAGATCATCGTCAGATCGGAAATGAGCAGTTCTTC.

The chain uses TRBV5-1 and TRBJ2-1; 9 nucleotides line up with TRBD1. Germline-derived CDR1 and CDR2 are SGHRS and YFSETQ. V lost 4 bases to trimming and J lost 6 bases; unmatched junction nucleotides: 11. The CDR3 extends over 16 amino acids. In nucleotides, the CDR3 is TGCGCCAGCAGCCACATACCGGGACAGGGTAGCAATGAGCAGTTCTTC. As protein: CASSHIPGQGSNEQFF.

This chain joins TRBV7-9 and TRBJ2-1, with 9 bases fitting TRBD2. CDR1 and CDR2 from the germline V gene are SEHNR and FQNEAQ (reference sequence). The CDR3 extends over 14 amino acids. After removal of 8 bases from V and 10 bases from J, the junction contained 12 bases not matched to a gene. This CDR3 reads CASGRGEREEEQFF. CDR3 in DNA: TGTGCCAGCGGTCGGGGCGAGCGGGAGGAAGAGCAGTTCTTC.

V usage is TRBV7-9 and J usage is TRBJ1-4; weak D call: TRBD1 (5 bases). CDR1 and CDR2 (germline): SEHNR, FQNEAQ (reference sequence). V lost 5 bases to trimming and J lost 1 base, with 14 bases between them. There are 16 residues in the CDR3. CDR3 DNA: TGTGCCAGCAGCCCTGGGACCGGTGGAACTAATGAAAAACTGTTTTTT. This gives the protein CASSPGTGGTNEKLFF.